This TCR beta chain was recovered during a study of PD-1 blockade in classical Hodgkin lymphoma. No patient escaped relapse after autologous stem cell transplantation, and brentuximab vedotin exposure varied. This CDR3 has 13 amino acids. CDR1 and CDR2 from the germline V gene are MNHEY and SMNVEV (reference sequence). V was pared by 4 bases and J by 4 bases, with 10 bases between. As to this clone: The antigen is unknown.

Points from the study as a whole: By C4D1, CD4+ diversity increased significantly, especially in complete responders.

Here immunoSEQ multiplex PCR was the method, and the copy in TCRdb shows in-frame clones only, minus some. The profile shows tens of thousands of clones, about 93% of them singletons. The source of this sequence is a human donor with classical Hodgkin lymphoma. This chain joins TRBV27 and TRBJ2-5; D is perhaps TRBD2 (5 bases). The material was peripheral blood mononuclear cells (PBMCs), obtained at baseline. CDR3 sequence (DNA): TGTGCCAGCAGTTGGGCCCGGGGAGAGACCCAGTACTTC. It yields the protein CASSWARGETQYF.